This TCR beta chain comes out of a study of response to subunit inactivated influenza vaccine. Whole-study findings and limits: The authors suggested that few new T cells are recruited per seasonal influenza vaccination.

As regards this clonotype: Its antigen is undetermined.

TCRdb itself ran the RT-PCR reads through MiXCR, one entry per CDR3 protein. The table lists approximately 500,000 distinct CDR3 sequences, around 25% of them singletons, with approximately 3% in the top ten. CDR3 length: 14 amino acids. From germline, CDR1 is LGHDT and CDR2 YNNKEL (reference sequence). The V gene lost 5 bases and the J gene lost 2 bases, with 12 bases spanning the gap. Another study also made use of these data, one on T cells expressing NK-cell markers. That paper notes: The authors made TCR beta cDNA libraries by 5'RACE template switching. This switching added a universal primer site and UMIs. Dominant NKG2C+ clonotypes were found to form about 1.0-8% of CD8+ T cells in six donors. Where a handful of donors were concerned, these clonotypes also led the CD3+CD56-NKG2C+ fraction.

The sample here was CD4+ T cells sorted from PBMCs, taken 11 to 12 days after vaccination. The chain links TRBV3-1 to TRBJ2-5; D might be TRBD2 (5 bases). The TCR comes from a man aged 50 to 60 who received an inactivated influenza vaccine. The CDR3 region has the DNA TGTGCCAGCAGCTCCTCGGGGTTACAAGAGACCCAGTACTTC. Translating it yields CASSSSGLQETQYF.